The 6 T cell receptor beta chains presented below share a single source sample, sequenced in a study of response to subunit inactivated influenza vaccine. TCRdb itself ran the RT-PCR reads through MiXCR, one entry per CDR3 protein. The sample carries approximately 520,000 distinct CDR3 sequences, over 25% recorded once. The specimen was CD4+ T cells sorted from PBMCs, collected 5 days after vaccination. The receptors derive from a man aged 50-59 years who received an inactivated influenza vaccine.

This clonotype was detected a few times. The chain joins TRBV6-6 to TRBJ1-1; D might be TRBD1 (6 bases). Germline V CDR1 and CDR2: MNHNY, SVGAGI (reference sequence). This CDR3 comprises 13 residues. Between the trimmed V and J ends, which lost 8 bases and 1 base, there was a span of 11 bases. In DNA form, the CDR3 reads TGTGCCAGCGGCCCGACAGGGAACACTGAAGCTTTCTTT. It translates to CASGPTGNTEAFF.

This clonotype was found a few times. This chain joins TRBV4-1 and TRBJ2-5; D unclear. Germline-derived CDR1 and CDR2 are MGHRA and YSYEKL. V shed 0 bases and J shed 7 bases, with 15 bases lying between them. This CDR3 contains 15 residues. CDR3 region: CASSQDPKDRGTQYF. The DNA of the CDR3 is TGCGCCAGCAGCCAAGATCCAAAAGACCGAGGGACCCAGTACTTC.

The V gene is TRBV6-1, the J gene TRBJ2-3; D not certain. Germline loops: CDR1 MNHNS, CDR2 SASEGT. The ends were cut back, 5 bases at V and 6 bases at J, with 12 bases in the middle. This CDR3 spans 13 amino acids. CDR3 bases: TGTGCCAGCAGTAGTTGGACCAGGGATACGCAGTATTTT. This codes for CASSSWTRDTQYF.

This clonotype was counted between two and nine times. The CDR3 DNA is TGCAGCGTTGAAATGTCGAGGAGGGAGACCCAGTACTTC. It is translated as CSVEMSRRETQYF. The J gene is TRBJ2-5, the V gene TRBV29-1; possible D gene TRBD2, 5 bases. V shed 2 bases and J shed 5 bases, with 12 bases lying between them. The germline V gene encodes CDR1 SQVTM and CDR2 ANQGSEA. The CDR3 is 13 amino acids.

This clonotype turned up a few times. The chain is built from TRBV5-5 and TRBJ1-2; TRBD1 is a possible D gene (6 bases). V was shortened by 0 bases and J by 8 bases, with 11 bases between the two germline ends. The CDR3 runs to 13 residues. Germline V gene data show CDR1 as SGHKS and CDR2 as YYEKEE (reference sequence). CDR3 nucleotides: TGTGCCAGCAGCTTGGCGGGGGGGCAAGGCTACACCTTC. Translated, it gives CASSLAGGQGYTF.

This chain links TRBV7-9 with TRBJ1-2; D remains ambiguous. CDR3 length: 13 residues. CDR1 and CDR2 (germline): SEHNR, FQNEAQ (reference sequence). V shed 8 bases and J shed 4 bases, with 14 bases lying between them. CDR3 loop: CASATRLGYGYTF. Written as DNA, the CDR3 is TGTGCCAGCGCTACCCGTCTGGGCTATGGCTACACCTTC.